Given below is one T cell receptor beta chain in context. Its antigen is not known. Unique-molecular-identifier-tagged TCR beta cDNA libraries were used. MiXCR, applied by TCRdb to the PCR reads, yields one record per CDR3 protein. The repertoire has 750,000 to 950,000 distinct CDR3 sequences, approximately 44% of them found once; the top ten carry 4.9%. This sample stems from a study of post-analysis software for immune sequencing data. The wider study: Disease courses included relapsing-remitting, secondary progressive and progressive-relapsing multiple sclerosis.

Findings and limits, study-wide: Roughly five TRBV segments were more frequent in patients than controls; TRBV5-6, TRBV5-1 and TRBV20-1 belonged to this group.

Germline CDR1 and CDR2: LGHDT and YNNKEL (reference sequence). The CDR3 totals 16 residues. V lost 0 bases to trimming and J lost 3 bases, with 13 bases between them. Sample: blood. The chain has TRBV3-1 and TRBJ2-3; TRBD2 might be the D (5 bases). The source is a girl between 5 and 17 years old with multiple sclerosis. CDR3 nucleotide sequence: TGTGCCAGCAGCCAAGATGAGGGCCCGTCGACAGATACGCAGTATTTT. The encoded protein is CASSQDEGPSTDTQYF.